This TCR beta chain was recorded in a study of cytomegalovirus exposure and HLA in healthy donors (dated 2017 in TCRdb). For the wider study: An earlier analysis of 587 of the donors reported roughly 300 Gb of sequence data and roughly 110 million unique TCR beta sequences from approximately 180 million T cells. A later analysis re-analyzed previously published TCR beta repertoires from 550 to 700 donors and added high-resolution HLA genotyping to study TCR occurrence patterns. Five DR-DQ haplotypes were handled as single units for association and clustering, since linkage in the cohort was strong. To decide whether each TCR beta V gene segment behaved as functional or pseudogenic, an earlier analysis of some 600 of the donors relied on high-throughput TCR beta sequencing. The aim of the study was to test whether cataloging public T cell receptors could identify signatures of past pathogen exposure. Of the 398 genotyped donors, roughly 80% were placed in the genetic ancestry cluster associated with self-reported Caucasian donors. A later genetic analysis took genome-wide SNP genotypes for about 65% of the roughly 670 donors and used that subset as a discovery cohort. A separate validation cohort of approximately 130 different subjects was used in addition to the approximately 610-subject first cohort. The T cell repertoires of under 700 subjects were profiled by immunosequencing and related to cytomegalovirus serostatus. An early release that covered several hundred HLA-typed donors contained approximately 300 gigabases of sequencing data and about 84 million unique TCR sequences. Across 300 to 400 genotyped donors of the cohort, an average of approximately 240,000 unique TCR beta nucleotide sequences per donor were sequenced, and roughly 20% of those sequences were non-productive. Class I and class II HLA loci were covered by the typing at four-digit resolution. The number of typed donors differed by locus: roughly 629-640 for A, B, C, DRB1 and DQB1; approximately 530 for DQA1; approximately 610 for DPA1; and 450 to 480 for DPB1. Every discovery cohort repertoire had been produced on one sequencing platform. In the later analysis, no new phenotypic data were used to find candidate immune exposures; instead, reliance was placed on TCR beta sequences and their occurrence across donors. High-throughput TCR immunosequencing, statistical association of individual TCRs with disease status, and machine learning were combined to predict cytomegalovirus infection status. Donor age, sex, ethnicity and CMV serostatus were collected together with the repertoire data.

Remarks on this clone: No antigen is known for it. Nothing much larger sits one base from this clone, and base qualities are not available.

The library was generated by the immunoSEQ multiplex PCR assay. A mixture of 60 forward primers for TCR Vbeta segments and 13 reverse primers for TCR Jbeta segments was used in the multiplex PCR. Amplification of the CDR3 region of rearranged TCR beta genes was performed with a multiplex PCR assay on genomic DNA. On the Illumina HiSeq System, the amplified TCR beta libraries were sequenced as 87-base-pair reads. In the authors' own workflow: A later analysis counted about 76 million unique TCR beta chains across the 666 repertoires, and 9.5 million to 11 million of these chains were shared by at least two donors. Raw reads were error-corrected and collapsed into unique sequences by a nearest-neighbor algorithm in which closely related sequences were merged to remove PCR and sequencing errors. V, D and J gene segments were assigned by aligning CDR3 sequences to IMGT reference sequences. For a sequence to be retained, a match of at least six nucleotides to both a V gene segment and a J gene segment was required. Rearrangements were called productive when the CDR3 lacked stop codons and stayed in frame with V and J; all others were non-productive. CDR3 was defined by IMGT convention, running from the second conserved V-encoded cysteine to the conserved J-encoded phenylalanine. The earlier analysis of more than 450 of the donors excluded sequences that lacked an unambiguous match to a single V gene segment. In an earlier analysis of a few hundred of the donors, V segments were called functional above 56.7% productive rearrangements and were called segregating when the between-donor standard deviation exceeded 5%. A statistical classification framework was built to diagnose cytomegalovirus status from the catalog of TCR beta chain sequences. In a later analysis, TCR nucleotide sequences were compared against IMGT/GENE-DB human TR gene sequences so that V and J genes could be assigned. Using the TCRdist pipeline, a later analysis assigned CDR3 sequences along with most-parsimonious VDJ recombination scenarios. In a later analysis, every TCR beta chain was defined by the combination of its CDR3 amino acid sequence and its V-gene family, and reads without a unique V-gene family were dropped. In a later analysis, 450 to 600 highly shared, low-generation-probability nucleotide sequences were removed to address suspected cross-contamination and a sequencing artifact. In a later analysis, a clonal expansion index was calculated for each public chain from normalized within-repertoire ranks of inferred template counts. A later analysis computed generation probabilities with a VDJ recombination model fitted to out-of-frame rearrangements, and checked the results against IGoR. A later analysis scored TCR-TCR, TCR-HLA and TCR-CMV co-occurrence with hypergeometric tests, applying a repertoire-size bias correction to TCR pairs. In a later analysis, false discovery rates were estimated by permuting HLA or CMV assignments 20 times. In a later analysis, co-occurring TCRs were grouped using DBSCAN, with TCRdist sequence similarity added in when clustering inside HLA-allele-positive subsets. Repertoires with fewer than 30,000 or more than 120,000 public chains were left out of co-occurrence clustering, as were roughly five repertoires with anomalous nucleotide sharing. TCRdb mirrors the immuneACCESS table, restricted to in-frame sequences. Some clones are absent from its copies; in checked studies, under half trace to an unresolved V gene, and the reason for the others is unknown. That table is the source of V, J and clone size, and D and trimming were worked out from the DNA. This sample comprises approximately 140,000 clones, around three quarters of them detected only once. The ten largest clonotypes hold 6.8% of the sample.

The cohort comprised 670 or so healthy bone marrow donors. All cohort members were sampled while nominally healthy, although unrecorded immune exposures were likely present. The donor was CMV seropositive and belonged to the group of more than 250 seropositive cohort members. Each donor provided a peripheral blood sample, and peripheral blood mononuclear cells were used for TCR beta sequencing. The Qiagen DNeasy Blood Extraction Kit was used to extract genomic DNA from the blood cell samples. The germline V gene supplies CDR1 SGHVS and CDR2 FQNEAQ. The junction shows trimming of 4 bases on V and 5 bases on J, plus 14 bases between the germline ends. The CDR3 has 14 amino acids, counting the end cysteine and phenylalanine. Kept here is only the CDR3 DNA, which spans 42 bases and is read in frame from base 1. The research as a whole found: Linkage disequilibrium might explain the correlated functional status among segregating V segments, but an unknown experimental factor could not be excluded. In an earlier analysis of roughly 560 of the donors, most TCR beta V segments were observed in productive rearrangements about 87% or about 30% of the time, broadly matching IMGT annotations. The authors suggested that the approach could potentially be extended to other disease states and immunological phenotypes. Some IMGT-functional V segments, including TRBV6-2 and TRBV6-3, could not be told apart with the 87-base-pair reads, so those segments were excluded. Most CMV-associated TCR beta chains appeared to be HLA-restricted in a later analysis, and the HLA associations seemed to be driven largely by CMV exposure. Because counts were too low, more than 15 rarely observed V segments, including chromosome 9 orphons, were left out of the earlier analysis of several hundred of the donors. A later analysis reported that several top co-occurrence clusters appeared linked to parvovirus B19, influenza, CMV and Epstein-Barr virus. When HLA alleles, especially DR and DQ, strongly co-occurred, TCR associations were difficult to assign to individual alleles. The study gave a list of around 170 TCR beta chains associated with cytomegalovirus. A later genetic analysis reported fewer N-insertions in productive TCRs among donors in an Asian-associated ancestry cluster than the roughly 650-donor mean. Because HLA typing was missing for some donors at each locus, association tests included only the typed subset. Most TCR sequences were seen in very few donors, while some public TCRs were found in many individuals. A later analysis associated some 17,000 TCR beta sequences with specific HLA alleles at a false discovery rate of 0.05. CMV serostatus was the only immune exposure information available for the cohort. In both the original and validation cohorts, the classifier was reported to diagnose cytomegalovirus status with high specificity and sensitivity. Presence/absence analyses assumed roughly uniform sequencing depth across donors, an assumption that may not hold. The cohort was sequenced for TCR beta chains only, and without alpha or paired-chain data the features that could be detected were limited. Compared with equally common non-associated chains, HLA-associated TCR beta chains in a later analysis were more clonally expanded and had lower generation probabilities. A cluster of highly shared sequence variants was judged likely to be a technical artifact of the sequencing pipeline. According to a later analysis, TCR association rates differed among HLA loci, with DRB1 alleles showing the most associated TCRs and HLA-C alleles showing the fewest. A further reported finding was that TCR beta sequences accurately predicted the HLA-A and HLA-B alleles for most subjects in the first cohort. In vitro tests confirmed that a few of the cytomegalovirus-associated TCR beta chains recognize cytomegalovirus antigens. An association between a missense DCLRE1C variant and V-gene and J-gene trimming of TCR beta chains was found in a later genetic analysis and replicated in an independent cohort.

Sequenced material: PBMCs. The rearranged segments are TRBV7-8 and TRBJ2-5; the D gene cannot be named for sure. The clonotype comes from a man in his forties in good health and CMV-seropositive. CDR3 loop: CASSSRRLEETQYF. The bases read TGTGCCAGCAGCTCCCGTAGATTGGAGGAGACCCAGTACTTC.